Reported below is one TCR beta chain. It lacks a known antigen. No much larger clonotype is one base removed from it; base qualities were not supplied. The sample comes from a study of long-term antiretroviral therapy in people with HIV (dated 2022 in TCRdb). Describing the broader study: The earliest samples were collected roughly a decade before the 2015 WHO recommendation for immediate ART, at a time when ART was usually postponed until CD4 counts fell. Whether ART initiation and durable HIV suppression were associated with changes in peripheral blood TRB repertoire composition and diversity was tested in a retrospective serial study. The cohort contributed over 150 cryopreserved PBMC samples from about 33 adults with confirmed HIV infection, collected serially over a mean of 6 years (range 1-12). Of the roughly 32 participants with HIV, about a dozen were female. Test extractions of a monoclonal T-cell line alongside 30 or so polyclonal samples showed no cross-contamination during QIAcube processing.

To be included, a participant needed at least one PBMC sample from before ART initiation plus at least two post-ART samples. All participants with HIV were treated in the United States of America. Before DNA extraction, cryopreserved samples of about 0.95-10 million PBMC were thawed and washed. At the time of the earliest PBMC sample for each participant with HIV, ages ranged from about 23 to 60 years. PBMC samples from each participant spanned 1-4 timepoints before ART initiation and 2-8 timepoints after ART initiation, with a median of 7 samples. For every participant, serial HIV viral load, CD4+ T-cell count, ART history and demographic data were obtained. A Qiagen kit on a QIAcube was used to extract genomic DNA from unsorted PBMC, with samples processed in batches of 12. Study-level results and caveats: Narrower CDR3 length ranges were observed in HIV repertoires than in controls, and an antigen-experienced repertoire with only a slight naive shift after ART was suggested by the network structure. A significant increase in TRB diversity was found to be associated with ART initiation, although TRB diversity was observed to remain significantly below that of transplant donor controls even after long-term ART. Inferences about post-ART repertoire changes were limited because no data were available on ART adherence, viral resistance or therapy changes. At every time point, the repertoire was dominated by expanded TRB clones first identified before ART initiation, although this dominance fluctuated and, in many PLHIV, declined after ART. Because pre-ART samples had limited cell numbers, unsorted PBMC were profiled rather than sorted CD4+ and CD8+ T cells. Since PBMC availability was limited, sequencing covered only the TCR beta chain, with no alpha chain pairing. The samples were dated from about 2004 to 2017, and the ART regimens that were used may be less effective than current ART regimens.

Relative to germline, V is missing 4 bases and J is missing 2 bases, with 6 bases of the junction outside any gene match. Reading from cysteine to phenylalanine, the CDR3 counts 15 amino acids. Only the CDR3 DNA stays, 45 bases, in frame from base 1. CDR1 and CDR2, per the germline V gene, are SGHTA and FQGNSA. The immunoSEQ hsTCRB v3.0 assay was used at survey level resolution to sequence the TRB variable region. The targeted TRB sequencing depth was about 40,000-50,000 T-cell genomes per sample. Pooled TRB libraries were sequenced on an Illumina MiSeq with a v3 150-cycle kit. The authors' pipeline ran thus. Analysis of repertoires was carried out in R inside a reproducible Nextflow workflow spanning QC, data transformation and analysis. LymphoSeq2, an R package for exploring AIRR-Seq data, was used to implement custom analyses. Several samples that yielded fewer than 5000 total TRB sequences were excluded, so that more than 150 HIV repertoires were analyzed. Among the approximately 190 retained HIV repertoires, approximately 61 were collected before ART initiation and around 130 after ART initiation. Repertoires were downsampled to 5000 TRB nucleotide sequences, and summary statistics were averaged over 100 downsampling iterations. TRB sequences were retained for analysis only if CDR3 regions of at least seven amino acids were present. Two measures captured diversity: a Shannon entropy-derived clonality score and the Gini coefficient. Repertoire networks linked the top 5000 CDR3 amino acid sequences whenever two sequences differed by an edit distance of one. For TRB CDR3 amino acid sequences, antigen specificity groups and MHC restriction were predicted with GLIPH2. Known CMV, EBV, HIV or tissue antigen associations were flagged by matching CDR3 amino acid sequences against VDJdb and McPAS-TCR. Pre-ART, post-ART and control groups were compared with Wilcoxon signed-rank tests and Holm-Bonferroni correction. Not all clones reach the TCRdb copy of this immuneACCESS table, which keeps in-frame sequences only. Checked studies attribute under half of the gap to unresolved V genes and leave the rest unexplained. From that table come the V and J calls and clone size; the DNA was used to work out D and trimming. In all, the sample holds 30,000 to 35,000 clones, and 94% of those were seen once. The top ten clones comprise less than 4% of the sample.

The source is a woman in her forties or fifties with HIV. This sequence uses TRBV7-2 and TRBJ2-5; TRBD2 matches 8 bases in the middle. This specimen was unsorted PBMCs, taken around 5.5 years after starting antiretroviral therapy. The nucleotide sequence is given as TGTGCCAGCAGCTCCTCGGGGGGGCCTCAAGAGACCCAGTACTTC. Its coded protein is CASSSSGGPQETQYF.